This T cell receptor beta chain was recorded in a study of shared clonotypes between healthy human individuals. Study conclusions and caveats: With few donors, the genetic and exposure-history diversity represented was limited.

CDR1 and CDR2 (germline): MDHEN, SYDVKM. V was trimmed by 10 bases and J by 4 bases, leaving 15 bases between them. The CDR3 is 13 amino acids. The CD4+ fraction was divided into a CD45RA+ naive subset and a CD45RA-negative memory subset. The test was conducted at deep level. For each subset, genomic DNA was distributed in equal portions over several immunoSEQ plates. The assay was immunoSEQ multiplex PCR, and TCRdb's table has in-frame clones only and misses some. Of about 710,000 clones in the sample, roughly 73% were seen once. Turning to this clone: Its specificity is unknown.

Material for sequencing was memory CD4+ T cells sorted from blood. Subset here: CD45RA-negative fraction. The J gene is TRBJ2-3, the V gene TRBV28; possibly TRBD2 for D (6 bases). The source of this sequence is a woman aged 25-40 years in good health. CDR3 in DNA: TGTGCCACGGGACTGGCAGCGGCAGATACGCAGTATTTT. Protein product: CATGLAAADTQYF.